This T cell receptor (beta chain) is from a study of early T cells in non-severe SARS-CoV-2 infection. Overall study results and limits: Reliance on VDJdb matching favored anti-spike CD8 responses; private and CD4 specificities were missed.

Unique molecular identifiers were attached to individual cDNA molecules. TCRdb reanalysed the 5' RACE reads using MiXCR and keeps one entry per CDR3 protein. This table holds about 17,000 distinct CDR3 sequences, around 5.6% found once. This clonotype was seen many times. Its specificity is not known. Trimming stripped 4 bases from V and 6 bases from J, with 19 bases between. Germline V gives CDR1 SEHNR, CDR2 FQNEAQ (reference sequence). There are 16 residues in the CDR3. V gene TRBV7-9 combines with J gene TRBJ2-1; D may match TRBD1 or TRBD2 (7 bases each). The TCR comes from an adult who was a healthcare worker with PCR-confirmed SARS-CoV-2 infection or an uninfected control (not recorded which). This specimen was whole blood, taken at baseline. The CDR3 region is CASSSQGGGTGNEQFF. The CDR3 region has the DNA TGTGCCAGCAGCTCCCAGGGGGGGGGAACTGGCAATGAGCAGTTCTTC.